Shown below are 23 T cell receptor beta chains from a single sample sequenced in a study of shared clonotypes between healthy human individuals. Naive CD8 populations comprised CD45RO-negative cells positively selected for CCR7, excluding terminally differentiated effector memory CD45RA+ cells. Data came from immunoSEQ multiplex PCR; TCRdb stores just in-frame clones and leaves some out. In the table there are 500,000 to 700,000 clones, about 95% of which are singletons. Sequencing used naive CD8+ T cells sorted from blood. The receptors shown here come from a woman between 25 and 40 years old in good health.

The CDR3 spells CASSPKREGEQYF. In DNA, the CDR3 is TGTGCCAGCAGCCCCAAGCGGGAGGGGGAGCAGTACTTC. The chain has TRBV7-9 and TRBJ2-7; TRBD2 aligns across 10 bases. The CDR3 sequence is 13 residues long. The germline V gene encodes CDR1 SEHNR and CDR2 FQNEAQ (reference sequence). J lost 7 bases, V lost 5 bases, and 5 bases had no gene match.

This sequence joins TRBV5-1 and TRBJ2-1, with D perhaps TRBD2 (5 bases). Germline loops: CDR1 SGHRS, CDR2 YFSETQ. With 3 bases removed from V and 7 bases from J, the gap between germline ends came to 8 bases. This CDR3 contains 12 residues. The CDR3: CASSSDSNEQFF. CDR3 DNA sequence: TGCGCCAGCAGCTCGGACTCAAATGAGCAGTTCTTC.

The chain couples TRBV29-1 to TRBJ2-1, with TRBD1 as a possible D gene (5 bases). The CDR3 contains 12 residues. Germline CDR1 and CDR2: SQVTM and ANQGSEA. V lost 2 bases and J lost 10, with 12 bases in between. The CDR3 sequence is CSVETPGLEQFF. Written as DNA, the CDR3 is TGCAGCGTTGAAACCCCAGGGTTGGAGCAGTTCTTC.

The chain links TRBV2 to TRBJ2-7, with 9 bases identical to TRBD1. V dropped 7 bases and J dropped 5; count of bases not matched to a gene: 15. CDR1 SNHLY and CDR2 FYNNEI come from the germline V gene. The CDR3 has 16 amino acids. The CDR3 is CASNTRTGVARNEQYF. CDR3 sequence (DNA): TGTGCCAGCAACACTCGGACAGGGGTAGCTAGGAACGAGCAGTACTTC.

CDR3 region: CASSFRSTGELFF. In DNA, the CDR3 is TGTGCCAGCAGCTTTAGGAGTACCGGGGAGCTGTTTTTT. The chain employs TRBV5-6 and TRBJ2-2; D gene unclear. Germline V gene data show CDR1 as SGHDT and CDR2 as YYEEEE. Between the trimmed V and J ends, which lost 2 bases and 5 bases, there was a span of 7 bases. The CDR3 loop spans 13 amino acids.

This chain links TRBV7-8 with TRBJ1-5; D might be TRBD1 (5 bases). The CDR3 is 15 amino acids. Germline loops: CDR1 SGHVS, CDR2 FQNEAQ. The V and J ends lost 1 base and 3 bases respectively, with 10 bases between them. CDR3 residues: CASSLGDPSNQPQHF. CDR3 in DNA: TGTGCCAGCAGCTTAGGGGACCCTTCCAATCAGCCCCAGCATTTT.

This clone was counted once. The chain couples TRBV6-1 to TRBJ2-7, with D perhaps matching TRBD1 (6 bases). The CDR3 consists of 13 residues. Trimming left V 6 bases short and J 0 bases short, with 9 bases between. Germline values: CDR1 MNHNS, CDR2 SASEGT. Here the CDR3 DNA reads TGTGCCAGCAGCAGGGACAACTCCTACGAGCAGTACTTC. This translates into CASSRDNSYEQYF.

In this sample, this clone turned up a few times. Additional DNA sequences in this sample encode the identical CDR3. This rearrangement joins TRBV27 to TRBJ1-1; 7 bases match TRBD1. The CDR3 runs 13 residues. V was pared by 5 bases and J by 11 bases, with 11 bases of the junction left unmatched. Germline CDR1 and CDR2: MNHEY and SMNVEV (reference sequence). CDR3 sequence reads: CASSLGGGTEAFF. CDR3 nucleotide sequence: TGTGCCAGCAGTCTTGGCGGGGGGACAGAGGCTTTCTTT.

The chain has TRBV29-1 and TRBJ2-2, with 14 positions matching TRBD2. J was trimmed by 2 bases and V by 7 bases; bases with no gene match: 12. Per germline, CDR1 SQVTM and CDR2 ANQGSEA. This CDR3 comprises 18 residues. The CDR3 here is CSARGGLAGAENTGELFF. The CDR3 DNA reads TGCAGCGCTCGGGGGGGACTAGCGGGAGCGGAAAACACCGGGGAGCTGTTTTTT.

The CDR3 DNA sequence: TGTGCCAGCAGCCAGAGACAGTCGCAGTTCTTC. This encodes CASSQRQSQFF. The rearrangement links TRBV7-8 to TRBJ2-1; a possible D gene is TRBD1 (5 bases). V lost 5 bases, J lost 12 bases, and 11 bases lay in between. CDR1 is SGHVS, CDR2 FQNEAQ, per germline. CDR3 length equals 11 residues. Combining the CDR3 with reference TRBV7-8 and TRBJ2-1 gives the whole variable domain GAGVSQSPRYKVAKRGQDVALRCDPISGHVSLFWYQQALGQGPEFLTYFQNEAQLDKSGLPSDRFFAERPEGSVSTLKIQRTQQEDSAVYLCASSQRQSQFFGPGTRLTVL.

This clone showed up just once. The gene calls are TRBV29-1 and TRBJ1-5; D not resolved. The CDR3 is 14 residues long. In germline, CDR1 is SQVTM, CDR2 ANQGSEA. V gave up 6 bases and J gave up 1 base, with 13 bases separating them. The CDR3 nucleotides read TGCAGCGTCAAACTCACATCGAGCAATCAGCCCCAGCATTTT. It translates to CSVKLTSSNQPQHF.

This sequence joins TRBV11-2 and TRBJ2-5, with 12 bases identical to TRBD2. The CDR3 runs to 17 residues. Germline lookup yields CDR1 SGHAT and CDR2 FQNNGV. V was clipped by 4 bases and J by 0 bases; unmatched bases: 6. CDR3 region: CASSSITSGRYQETQYF. The CDR3, as DNA: TGTGCCAGCAGCTCCATTACTAGCGGGAGGTACCAAGAGACCCAGTACTTC.

This clone appeared a single time. The chain joins TRBV27 to TRBJ2-1, with 8 bases that match TRBD2. The CDR3 sequence is 15 residues long. CDR1 and CDR2 (germline): MNHEY, SMNVEV (reference sequence). The junction had 6 bases not matched to a gene; V was cut back by 3 bases and J by 5 bases. CDR3: CASSLWSGSHNEQFF. The CDR3 DNA reads as TGTGCCAGCAGTTTGTGGAGCGGGAGTCACAATGAGCAGTTCTTC.

A note on this clone: Additional DNA sequences in this sample encode the identical CDR3. The V and J genes are TRBV27 and TRBJ2-6; no definite D call. Germline CDR1 and CDR2: MNHEY and SMNVEV (reference sequence). Deletions cut 0 bases from V and 2 bases from J, with 8 bases between. The CDR3 extends over 16 amino acids. This chain's CDR3 is CASSLSPGAGANVLTF. Here the CDR3 DNA reads TGTGCCAGCAGTTTATCCCCAGGTGCTGGGGCCAACGTCCTGACTTTC.

J is TRBJ2-5 and V is TRBV15; 13 bases line up with TRBD2. Germline values: CDR1 LNHNV, CDR2 YYDKDF (reference sequence). The V segment lost 5 bases and the J segment 3 bases; nucleotides outside the gene matches: 0. The length of the CDR3 is 14 residues. The CDR3 sequence is CATSGLAGEETQYF. The CDR3 DNA reads as TGTGCCACCAGCGGACTAGCGGGAGAAGAGACCCAGTACTTC. The full variable domain, its missing parts supplied by reference TRBV15 and TRBJ2-5, is DAMVIQNPRYQVTQFGKPVTLSCSQTLNHNVMYWYQQKSSQAPKLLFHYYDKDFNNEADTPDNFQSRRPNTSFCFLDIRSPGLGDTAMYLCATSGLAGEETQYFGPGTRLLVL.

This clone showed up just once. The CDR3 DNA is TGTGTCAGAAGAGAGACCTGGCAGGCGACGGATACGCAGTATTTT. It encodes CVRRETWQATDTQYF. The chain links TRBV7-5 to TRBJ2-3; the table's D call TRBD1 went unverified against the DNA. TRBV7-5 is described as a pseudogene. The CDR3 sequence is 15 residues long.

The rearrangement uses TRBV14 and TRBJ2-7; no firm D call. CDR3 length: 13 amino acids. Germline V gene sequence: CDR1 SGHDN, CDR2 FVKESK. The V end was cut by 5 bases, the J end by 4 bases, with 12 bases between. Written as DNA, the CDR3 is TGTGCCAGCAGCTTCCGGGCCAGATACGAGCAGTACTTC. Translated, it gives CASSFRARYEQYF.

The chain couples TRBV18 to TRBJ2-1; a weak D match, TRBD2 (5 bases). In germline, CDR1 is KGHSH, CDR2 LQKENI. Between the trimmed V and J ends, which lost 0 bases and 5 bases, there was a span of 5 bases. CDR3 length: 13 residues. The CDR3 nucleotides read TGTGCCAGCTCACCACCGGAGGACAATGAGCAGTTCTTC. Amino acid sequence: CASSPPEDNEQFF. Variable domain in full (rest from reference TRBV18 and TRBJ2-1): NAGVMQNPRHLVRRRGQEARLRCSPMKGHSHVYWYRQLPEEGLKFMVYLQKENIIDESGMPKERFSAEFPKEGPSILRIQQVVRGDSAAYFCASSPPEDNEQFFGPGTRLTVL.

This clone was counted between two and nine times. V and J are TRBV4-1 and TRBJ2-7, with a tentative D call TRBD1 (6 bases). CDR1 and CDR2 (germline): MGHRA, YSYEKL. V gave up 1 base and J gave up 9 bases, with 13 bases separating them. This CDR3 has 13 residues. The CDR3 bases are TGCGCCAGCAGCCAAGGCCAAAGAGGGGGGCAGTACTTC. Translating it yields CASSQGQRGGQYF.

The CDR3 coding sequence is TGTGCCAGCAGCTTAGCGCTCGGGGGCCGGAACACCATATATTTT. Translating it yields CASSLALGGRNTIYF. The chain joins TRBV7-8 to TRBJ1-3; possibly TRBD1 for D (6 bases). CDR1 SGHVS and CDR2 FQNEAQ come from the germline V gene. The V end was cut by 0 bases, the J end by 7 bases, with 13 bases between. The CDR3 extends over 15 amino acids. The full variable domain, completed using reference TRBV7-8 and TRBJ1-3, is GAGVSQSPRYKVAKRGQDVALRCDPISGHVSLFWYQQALGQGPEFLTYFQNEAQLDKSGLPSDRFFAERPEGSVSTLKIQRTQQEDSAVYLCASSLALGGRNTIYFGEGSWLTVV.

Notes on this clone: Other nucleotide sequences from this sample produce the same CDR3. The chain joins TRBV5-6 to TRBJ2-7; D not resolved. Germline V gene data show CDR1 as SGHDT and CDR2 as YYEEEE. This CDR3 is built from 13 residues. V was cut by 2 bases and J by 0 bases, with 6 bases left in between. The CDR3 sequence is CASSLGSSYEQYF. CDR3 nucleotides: TGTGCCAGCAGCTTAGGAAGCTCCTACGAGCAGTACTTC.

This chain uses TRBV27 with TRBJ2-7; TRBD1 might be the D (6 bases). The V end lost 5 bases, the J end lost 1 base, and 15 bases lay between the germline ends. There are 15 residues in the CDR3. CDR1 and CDR2 (germline): MNHEY, SMNVEV (reference sequence). The CDR3 reads CASSVGTTLSYEQYF. The CDR3, as DNA: TGTGCCAGCAGTGTTGGGACAACCTTATCCTACGAGCAGTACTTC.

This chain links TRBV10-1 with TRBJ2-1, with 7 bases lining up with TRBD2. The V gene's germline CDR1 is WNHNN and CDR2 SYGVQD (reference sequence). The CDR3 covers 14 residues. V gave up 7 bases and J gave up 9 bases; unmatched junction bases: 12. In DNA form, the CDR3 reads TGCGCCAGCATGGAAAGCGGGGCCCCCGGTGAGCAGTTCTTC. It encodes CASMESGAPGEQFF.